The text below deals with one TCR beta chain. Antigen specificity is unknown. This record belongs to a study of T cells after yellow fever vaccination. Study-wide points: Though it reached lower strength, the secondary response hit its peak faster, day 5 versus 15. Once the booster was given, most primary-vaccination clones reappeared, at roughly 96% for CD4 and around 90% for CD8.

The 5'RACE template-switching step produced TCR cDNA and added a universal primer site and UMIs. TCRdb passed the 5' RACE reads through MiXCR, listing each CDR3 protein once. The table lists 300,000 to 350,000 distinct CDR3 sequences, around 4.5% of them singletons. The sequence derives from a man aged 18 to 29 who received the YFV17D yellow fever vaccine. The specimen comprised PBMCs, sampled 15 days after the yellow fever booster vaccination.

CDR3 in amino acids: CASSLPQGETEAFF. CDR3 in DNA: TGTGCCAGCAGTCTCCCTCAGGGCGAGACTGAAGCTTTCTTT. The chain joins TRBV12-3 or TRBV12-4 to TRBJ1-1; D may be TRBD1 (5 bases). The CDR3 has 14 amino acids. Trimming took off 5 bases at V and 5 bases at J, with 15 bases between the two ends.